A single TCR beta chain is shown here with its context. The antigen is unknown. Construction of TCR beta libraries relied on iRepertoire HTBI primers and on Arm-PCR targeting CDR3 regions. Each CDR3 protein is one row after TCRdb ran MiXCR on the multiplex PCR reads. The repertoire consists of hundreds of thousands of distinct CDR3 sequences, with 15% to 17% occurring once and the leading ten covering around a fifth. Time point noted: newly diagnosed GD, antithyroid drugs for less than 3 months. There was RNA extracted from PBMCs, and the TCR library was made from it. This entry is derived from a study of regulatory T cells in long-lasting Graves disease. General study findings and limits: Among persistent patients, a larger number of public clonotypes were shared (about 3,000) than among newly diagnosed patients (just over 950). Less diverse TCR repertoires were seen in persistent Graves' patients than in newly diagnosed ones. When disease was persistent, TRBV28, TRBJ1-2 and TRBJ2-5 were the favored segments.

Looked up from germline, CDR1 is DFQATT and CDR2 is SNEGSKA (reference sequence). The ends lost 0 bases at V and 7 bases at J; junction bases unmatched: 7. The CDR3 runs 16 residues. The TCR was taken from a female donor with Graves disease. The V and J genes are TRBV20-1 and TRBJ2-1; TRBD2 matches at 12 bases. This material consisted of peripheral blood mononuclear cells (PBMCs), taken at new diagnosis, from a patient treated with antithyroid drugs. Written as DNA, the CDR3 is TGCAGTGCTAGAGATTTGCTAGCGGGGGGGCCGAATGAGCAGTTCTTC. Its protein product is CSARDLLAGGPNEQFF.